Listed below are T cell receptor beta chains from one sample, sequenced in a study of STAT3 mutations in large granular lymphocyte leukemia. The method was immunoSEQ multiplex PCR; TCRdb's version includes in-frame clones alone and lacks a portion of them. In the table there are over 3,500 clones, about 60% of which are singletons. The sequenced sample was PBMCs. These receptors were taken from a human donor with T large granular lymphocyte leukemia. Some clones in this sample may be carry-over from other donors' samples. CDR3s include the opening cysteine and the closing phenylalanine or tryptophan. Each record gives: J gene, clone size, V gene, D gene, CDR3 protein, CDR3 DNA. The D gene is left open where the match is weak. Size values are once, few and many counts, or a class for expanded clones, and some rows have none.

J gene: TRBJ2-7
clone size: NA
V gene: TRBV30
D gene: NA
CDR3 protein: CAWSPMRSEQYF
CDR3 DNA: TGTGCCTGGAGCCCGATGCGGAGCGAGCAGTACTTC

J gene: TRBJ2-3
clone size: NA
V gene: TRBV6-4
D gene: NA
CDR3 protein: CASSPSGSTDTQYF
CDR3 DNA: TGTGCCAGCAGTCCTTCGGGTAGCACAGATACGCAGTATTTT

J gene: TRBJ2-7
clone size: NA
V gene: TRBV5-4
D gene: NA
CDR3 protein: CASSQSWRASSYEQYF
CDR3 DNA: TGTGCCAGCAGCCAATCTTGGCGGGCTAGCTCCTACGAGCAGTACTTC

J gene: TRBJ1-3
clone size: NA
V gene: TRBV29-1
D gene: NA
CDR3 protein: CSVDSGQLSGNTIYF
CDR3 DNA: TGCAGCGTTGATAGCGGACAACTCTCTGGAAACACCATATATTTT

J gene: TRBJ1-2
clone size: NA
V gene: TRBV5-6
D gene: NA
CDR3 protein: CASSLAGGSGYGYTF
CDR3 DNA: TGTGCCAGCAGCTTGGCTGGTGGCAGCGGATATGGCTACACCTTC

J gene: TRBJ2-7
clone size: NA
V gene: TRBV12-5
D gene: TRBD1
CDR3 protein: CASGLGTGISYEQYF
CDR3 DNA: TGTGCTAGTGGTTTGGGGACAGGGATCTCCTACGAGCAGTACTTC

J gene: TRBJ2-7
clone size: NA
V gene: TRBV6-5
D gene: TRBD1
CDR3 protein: CASSFIGGVEQYF
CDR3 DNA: TGTGCCAGCAGTTTTATAGGGGGCGTCGAGCAGTACTTC

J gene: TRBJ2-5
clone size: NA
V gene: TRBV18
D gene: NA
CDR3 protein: CASSTGPKETQYF
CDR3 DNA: TGTGCCAGCTCTACGGGCCCCAAAGAGACCCAGTACTTC

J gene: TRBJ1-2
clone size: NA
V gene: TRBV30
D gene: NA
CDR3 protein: CAWSVLRAPVYGYTF
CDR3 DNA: TGTGCCTGGAGTGTACTTAGGGCCCCTGTCTATGGCTACACCTTC

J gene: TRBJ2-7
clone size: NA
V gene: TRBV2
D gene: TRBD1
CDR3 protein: CASRLSQGPYEQYF
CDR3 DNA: TGTGCCAGCAGACTCTCACAGGGGCCCTACGAGCAGTACTTC

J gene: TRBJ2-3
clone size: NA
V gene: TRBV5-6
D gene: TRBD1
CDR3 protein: CASSPYPDRGTDTQYF
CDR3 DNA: TGTGCCAGCAGCCCTTACCCGGACAGGGGGACAGATACGCAGTATTTT

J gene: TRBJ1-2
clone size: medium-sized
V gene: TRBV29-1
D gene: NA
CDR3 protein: CSVPLHGYTF
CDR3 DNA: TGCAGCGTTCCCCTGCATGGCTACACCTTC

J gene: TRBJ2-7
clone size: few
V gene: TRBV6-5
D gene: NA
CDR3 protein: CASSYLRGEQYF
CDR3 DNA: TGTGCCAGCAGTTACCTCAGGGGTGAGCAGTACTTC

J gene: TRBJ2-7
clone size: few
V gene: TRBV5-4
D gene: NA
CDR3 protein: CASSFAGTPYEQYF
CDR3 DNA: TGTGCCAGCAGCTTCGCCGGGACACCCTACGAGCAGTACTTC

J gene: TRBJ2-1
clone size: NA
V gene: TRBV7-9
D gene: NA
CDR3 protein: CASSGSEFF
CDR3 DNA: TGTGCCAGCAGCGGCTCCGAGTTCTTC

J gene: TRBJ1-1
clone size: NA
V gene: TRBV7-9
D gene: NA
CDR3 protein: CASSLFLNTEAFF
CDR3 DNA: TGTGCCAGCAGCTTATTTCTGAACACTGAAGCTTTCTTT

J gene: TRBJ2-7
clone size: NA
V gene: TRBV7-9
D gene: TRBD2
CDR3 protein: CASSSGRAGGISSSYEQYF
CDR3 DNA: TGTGCCAGCAGCTCGGGGAGGGCGGGAGGGATATCGAGCTCCTACGAGCAGTACTTC

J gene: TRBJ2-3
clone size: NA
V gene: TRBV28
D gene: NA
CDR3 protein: CASSGGLTDTQYF
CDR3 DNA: TGTGCCAGCAGCGGGGGCCTCACAGATACGCAGTATTTT

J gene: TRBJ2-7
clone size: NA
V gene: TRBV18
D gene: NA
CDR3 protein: CASSLGTGNGEQYF
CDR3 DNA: TGTGCCAGCTCACTCGGAACAGGGAACGGCGAGCAGTACTTC

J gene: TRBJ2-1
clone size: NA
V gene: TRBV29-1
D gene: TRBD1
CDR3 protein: CSVEEVRGNEQFF
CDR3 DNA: TGCAGCGTTGAAGAAGTCAGGGGGAATGAGCAGTTCTTC

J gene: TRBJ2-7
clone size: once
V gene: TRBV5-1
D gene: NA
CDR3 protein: CASSLRESYEQYF
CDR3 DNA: TGCGCCAGCAGTCTCCGAGAATCCTACGAGCAGTACTTC

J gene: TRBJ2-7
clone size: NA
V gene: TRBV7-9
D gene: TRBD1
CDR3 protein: CASSFSLKQGQGGDEQYF
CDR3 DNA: TGTGCCAGCAGCTTTAGCCTCAAACAGGGACAGGGCGGGGACGAGCAGTACTTC

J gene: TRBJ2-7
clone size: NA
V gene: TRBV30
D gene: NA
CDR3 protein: CAWTWSSSYEQYF
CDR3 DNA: TGTGCCTGGACCTGGAGCAGTTCCTACGAGCAGTACTTC

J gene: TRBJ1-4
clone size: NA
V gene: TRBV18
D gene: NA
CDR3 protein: CASSLSVLGTNEKLFF
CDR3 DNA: TGTGCCAGCTCACTTTCCGTCCTTGGCACTAATGAAAAACTGTTTTTT

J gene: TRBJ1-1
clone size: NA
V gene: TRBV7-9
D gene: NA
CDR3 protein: CASSLGAFF
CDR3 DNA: TGTGCCAGCAGCTTAGGAGCTTTCTTT

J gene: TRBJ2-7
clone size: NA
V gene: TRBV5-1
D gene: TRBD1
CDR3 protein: CASSLGLKTGGDEQYF
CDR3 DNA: TGCGCCAGCAGCTTGGGCCTTAAGACAGGGGGCGACGAGCAGTACTTC

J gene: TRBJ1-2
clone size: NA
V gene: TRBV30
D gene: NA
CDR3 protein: CAWSVQTENGYTF
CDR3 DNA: TGTGCCTGGAGTGTACAAACAGAAAATGGCTACACCTTC

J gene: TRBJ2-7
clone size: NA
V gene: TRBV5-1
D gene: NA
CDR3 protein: CASSSAELSSYEQYF
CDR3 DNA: TGCGCCAGCAGCTCAGCGGAACTGAGCTCCTACGAGCAGTACTTC

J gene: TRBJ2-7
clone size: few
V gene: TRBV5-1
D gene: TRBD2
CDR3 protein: CASSSTGGAEQYF
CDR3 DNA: TGCGCCAGCAGCTCCACGGGGGGAGCCGAGCAGTACTTC

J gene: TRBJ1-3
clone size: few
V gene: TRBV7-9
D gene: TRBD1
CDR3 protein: CASSSRDRDALSGNTIYF
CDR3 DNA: TGTGCCAGCAGCTCACGGGACAGGGACGCTCTCTCTGGAAACACCATATATTTT

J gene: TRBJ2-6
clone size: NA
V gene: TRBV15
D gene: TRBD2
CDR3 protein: CATSKPGLAGFSGANVLTF
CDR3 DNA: TGTGCCACCAGCAAACCGGGACTAGCGGGTTTCTCTGGGGCCAACGTCCTGACTTTC

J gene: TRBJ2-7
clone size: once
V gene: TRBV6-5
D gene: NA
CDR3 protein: CASRYRREQYF
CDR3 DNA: TGTGCCAGCAGGTACCGGCGCGAGCAGTACTTC

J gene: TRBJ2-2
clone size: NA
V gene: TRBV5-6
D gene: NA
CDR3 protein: CASSSLAVGLNTGELFF
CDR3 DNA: TGTGCCAGCAGCTCATTAGCGGTAGGGCTGAACACCGGGGAGCTGTTTTTT

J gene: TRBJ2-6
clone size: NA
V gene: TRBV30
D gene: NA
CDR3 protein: CAWSVDFSGANVLTF
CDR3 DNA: TGTGCCTGGAGTGTAGATTTTTCTGGGGCCAACGTCCTGACTTTC

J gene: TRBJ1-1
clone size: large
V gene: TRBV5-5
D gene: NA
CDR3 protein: CASIYTNTEAFF
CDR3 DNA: TGTGCCAGCATCTATACGAACACTGAAGCTTTCTTT

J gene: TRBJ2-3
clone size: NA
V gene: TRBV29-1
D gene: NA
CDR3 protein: CSVEGSVPTDTQYF
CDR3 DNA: TGCAGCGTTGAGGGCTCCGTCCCCACAGATACGCAGTATTTT

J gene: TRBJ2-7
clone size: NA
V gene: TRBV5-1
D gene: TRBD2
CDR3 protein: CASSRGLAGDGEQYF
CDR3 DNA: TGCGCCAGCAGCCGGGGGCTAGCGGGAGATGGGGAGCAGTACTTC

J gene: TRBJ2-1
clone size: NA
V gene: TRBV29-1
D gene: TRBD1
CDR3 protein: CSVAPGQGYNEQFF
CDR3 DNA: TGCAGCGTCGCACCGGGACAGGGGTACAATGAGCAGTTCTTC

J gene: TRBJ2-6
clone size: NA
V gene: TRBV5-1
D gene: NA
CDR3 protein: CASSFTGYGANVLTF
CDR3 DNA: TGCGCCAGCAGCTTCACGGGATATGGGGCCAACGTCCTGACTTTC

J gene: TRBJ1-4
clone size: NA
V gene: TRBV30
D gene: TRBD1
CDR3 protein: CAWSPFSRDRERKLFF
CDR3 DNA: TGTGCCTGGAGTCCATTCTCCCGGGACAGGGAACGAAAACTGTTTTTT

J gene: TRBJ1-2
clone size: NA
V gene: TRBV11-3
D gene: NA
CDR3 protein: CLARRYYGYTF
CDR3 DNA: TGTTTAGCGAGGCGTTACTATGGCTACACCTTC

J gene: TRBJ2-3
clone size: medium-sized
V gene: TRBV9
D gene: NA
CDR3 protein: CASSGDYTDTQYF
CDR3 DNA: TGTGCCAGCAGCGGGGATTACACAGATACGCAGTATTTT

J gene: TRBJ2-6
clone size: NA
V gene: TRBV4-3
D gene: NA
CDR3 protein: CASSQGPSLNHVLTF
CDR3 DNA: TGCGCCAGCAGCCAAGGTCCCAGCCTGAACCACGTCCTGACTTTC

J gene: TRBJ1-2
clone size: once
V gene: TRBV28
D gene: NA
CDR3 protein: CASSKFRRRGYTF
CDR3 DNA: TGTGCCAGCAGTAAGTTCAGGAGAAGGGGCTACACCTTC

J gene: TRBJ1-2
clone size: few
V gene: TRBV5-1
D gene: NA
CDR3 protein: CASSKQDPGYGYTF
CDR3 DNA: TGCGCCAGCAGCAAACAGGACCCGGGCTATGGCTACACCTTC

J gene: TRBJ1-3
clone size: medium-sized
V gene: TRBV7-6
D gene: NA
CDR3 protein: CASSLGRGPGNTIYF
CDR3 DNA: TGTGCCAGCAGCTTAGGTCGGGGCCCTGGAAACACCATATATTTT

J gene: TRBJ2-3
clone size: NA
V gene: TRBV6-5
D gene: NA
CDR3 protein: CASGRSGEDTQYF
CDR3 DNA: TGTGCCAGTGGGAGATCGGGTGAAGATACGCAGTATTTT

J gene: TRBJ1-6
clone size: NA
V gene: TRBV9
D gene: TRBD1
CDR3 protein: CASSAVGQEGSPLHF
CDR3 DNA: TGTGCCAGCAGTGCCGTTGGACAGGAAGGTTCACCCCTCCACTTT

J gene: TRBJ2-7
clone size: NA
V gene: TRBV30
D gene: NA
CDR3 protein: CAWTFGMESYEQYF
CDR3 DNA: TGTGCCTGGACGTTTGGCATGGAGTCCTACGAGCAGTACTTC

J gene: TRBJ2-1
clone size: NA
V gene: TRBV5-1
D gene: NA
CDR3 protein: CASSAIWQDLYNEQFF
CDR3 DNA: TGCGCCAGCAGCGCCATATGGCAGGACCTTTACAATGAGCAGTTCTTC

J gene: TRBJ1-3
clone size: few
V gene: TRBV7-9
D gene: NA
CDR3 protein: CASSLETLYTF
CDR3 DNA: TGTGCCAGCAGCTTGGAGACACTTTACACTTTT

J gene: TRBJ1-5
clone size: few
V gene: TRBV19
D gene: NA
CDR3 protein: CASSKGVSQPQHF
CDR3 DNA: TGTGCCAGTAGTAAGGGGGTTAGTCAGCCCCAGCATTTT

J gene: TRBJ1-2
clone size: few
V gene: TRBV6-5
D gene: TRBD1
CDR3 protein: CASSYSDRGRGGYTF
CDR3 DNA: TGTGCCAGCAGTTACTCCGACAGGGGGCGGGGTGGCTACACCTTC

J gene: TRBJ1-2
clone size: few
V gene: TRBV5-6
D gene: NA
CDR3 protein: CASSLARQGTYYGYTF
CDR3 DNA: TGTGCCAGCAGCTTGGCCAGGCAGGGGACCTACTATGGCTACACCTTC

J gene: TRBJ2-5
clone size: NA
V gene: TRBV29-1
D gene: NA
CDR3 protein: CSVAAGGETQYF
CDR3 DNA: TGCAGCGTTGCAGCGGGCGGTGAGACCCAGTACTTC

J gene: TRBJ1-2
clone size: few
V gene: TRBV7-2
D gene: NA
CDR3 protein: CASSLAMAGLEGYTF
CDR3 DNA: TGTGCCAGCAGCTTAGCGATGGCAGGGTTAGAAGGCTACACCTTC